The T cell receptor beta chain under discussion was sequenced for a study of blood T cell repertoires in COVID-19. Study at large: From T cells, B-cell-depleted T cells, or PBMCs came the material, which was cDNA or gDNA.

TCRdb's copy holds only in-frame clones and misses some; the assay was immunoSEQ multiplex PCR. The sample includes 350,000 to 400,000 clones, approximately 87% of them seen just once. Trimming took off 2 bases at V and 0 bases at J, with 14 bases between the two ends. This CDR3 contains 17 residues. Germline loops: CDR1 SEHNR, CDR2 FQNEAQ (reference sequence). This clonotype was sampled from a young woman with acute COVID-19. The sequencing sample was made of PBMCs or T cells enriched from blood (not recorded which). The chain recombines TRBV7-9 with TRBJ1-3, with D possibly matching TRBD1 (6 bases). CDR3 nucleotide sequence: TGTGCCAGCAGCTTATCCATGGACAGAAGCTCTGGAAACACCATATATTTT. Translated: CASSLSMDRSSGNTIYF.